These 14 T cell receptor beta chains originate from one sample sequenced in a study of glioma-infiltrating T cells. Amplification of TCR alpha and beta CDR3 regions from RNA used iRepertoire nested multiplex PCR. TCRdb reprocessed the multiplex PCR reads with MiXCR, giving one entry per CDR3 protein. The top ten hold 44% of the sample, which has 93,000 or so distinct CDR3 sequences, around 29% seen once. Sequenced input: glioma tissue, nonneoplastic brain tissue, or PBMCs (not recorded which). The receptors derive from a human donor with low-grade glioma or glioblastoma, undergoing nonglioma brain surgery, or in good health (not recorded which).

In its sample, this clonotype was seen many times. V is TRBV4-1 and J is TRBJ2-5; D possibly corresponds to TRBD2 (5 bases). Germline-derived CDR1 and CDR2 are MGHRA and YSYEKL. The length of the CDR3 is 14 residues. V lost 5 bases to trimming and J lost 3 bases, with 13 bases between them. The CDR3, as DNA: TGCGCCAGCAGCTTACGGACTCAGAAAGAGACCCAGTACTTC. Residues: CASSLRTQKETQYF.

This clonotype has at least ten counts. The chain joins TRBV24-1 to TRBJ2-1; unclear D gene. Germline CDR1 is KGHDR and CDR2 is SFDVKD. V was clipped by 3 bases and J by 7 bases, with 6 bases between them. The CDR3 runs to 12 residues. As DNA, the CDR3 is TGTGCCACCAGTGATAGCATTAATGAGCAGTTCTTC. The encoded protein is CATSDSINEQFF.

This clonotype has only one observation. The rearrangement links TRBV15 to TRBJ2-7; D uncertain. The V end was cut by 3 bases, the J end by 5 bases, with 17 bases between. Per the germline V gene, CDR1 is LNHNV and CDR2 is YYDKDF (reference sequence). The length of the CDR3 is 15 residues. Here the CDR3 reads CATSSQVSPGNEQYF. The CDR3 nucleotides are TGTGCCACCAGCAGCCAAGTCTCTCCCGGCAACGAGCAGTACTTC.

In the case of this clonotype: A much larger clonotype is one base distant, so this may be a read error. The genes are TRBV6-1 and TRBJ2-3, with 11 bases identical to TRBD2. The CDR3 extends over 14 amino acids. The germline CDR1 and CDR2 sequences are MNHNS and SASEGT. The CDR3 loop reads CASRGLAGGDTRYF. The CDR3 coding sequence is TGTGCCAGCAGAGGACTAGCGGGCGGAGATACGCGGTATTTT.

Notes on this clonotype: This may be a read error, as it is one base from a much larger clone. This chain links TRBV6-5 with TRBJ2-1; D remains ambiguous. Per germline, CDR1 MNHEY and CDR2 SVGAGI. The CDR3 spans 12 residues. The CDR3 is CARSSGNNEQFF. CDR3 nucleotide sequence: TGTGCCAGAAGTTCGGGCAACAATGAGCAGTTCTTC.

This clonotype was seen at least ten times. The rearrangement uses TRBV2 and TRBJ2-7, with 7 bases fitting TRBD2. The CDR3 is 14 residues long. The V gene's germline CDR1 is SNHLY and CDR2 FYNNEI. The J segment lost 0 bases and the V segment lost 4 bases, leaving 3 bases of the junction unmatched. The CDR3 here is CASSGLARSYEQYF. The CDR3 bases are TGTGCCAGCAGTGGACTAGCCCGCTCCTACGAGCAGTACTTC.

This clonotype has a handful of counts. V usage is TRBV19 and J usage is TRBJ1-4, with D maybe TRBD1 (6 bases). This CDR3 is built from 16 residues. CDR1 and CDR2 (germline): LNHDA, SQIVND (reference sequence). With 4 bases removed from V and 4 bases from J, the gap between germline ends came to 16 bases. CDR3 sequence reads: CASSNGFGGRNEKLFF. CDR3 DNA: TGTGCCAGTAGTAACGGATTCGGGGGCCGTAATGAAAAACTGTTTTTT.

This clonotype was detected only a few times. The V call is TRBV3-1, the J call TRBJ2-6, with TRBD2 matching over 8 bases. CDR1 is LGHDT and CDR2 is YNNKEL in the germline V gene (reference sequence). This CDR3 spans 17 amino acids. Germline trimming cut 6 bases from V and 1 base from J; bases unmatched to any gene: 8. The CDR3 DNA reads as TGTGCCAGCAGACAGTCCGGGACTAGTTCTGGGGCCAACGTCCTGACTTTC. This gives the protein CASRQSGTSSGANVLTF. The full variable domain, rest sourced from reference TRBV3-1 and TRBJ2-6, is DTAVSQTPKYLVTQMGNDKSIKCEQNLGHDTMYWYKQDSKKFLKIMFSYNNKELIINETVPNRFSPKSPDKAHLNLHINSLELGDSAVYFCASRQSGTSSGANVLTFGAGSRLTVL.

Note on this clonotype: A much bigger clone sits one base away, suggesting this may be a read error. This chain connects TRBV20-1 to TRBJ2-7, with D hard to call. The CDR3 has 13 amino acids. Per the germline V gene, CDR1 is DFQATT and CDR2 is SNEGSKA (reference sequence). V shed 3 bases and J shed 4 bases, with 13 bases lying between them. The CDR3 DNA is TGCAGTGCTAGGTCTAACCTTGAATACGAGCAGTACTTC. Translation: CSARSNLEYEQYF.

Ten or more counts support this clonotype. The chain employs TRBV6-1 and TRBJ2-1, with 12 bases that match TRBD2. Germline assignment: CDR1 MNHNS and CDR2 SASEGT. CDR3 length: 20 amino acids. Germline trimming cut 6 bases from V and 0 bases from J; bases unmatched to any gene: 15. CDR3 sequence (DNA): TGTGCCAGCAGAACTTCTATTCCAGGACTAGCGGGATCCTCCTACAATGAGCAGTTCTTC. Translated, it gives CASRTSIPGLAGSSYNEQFF.

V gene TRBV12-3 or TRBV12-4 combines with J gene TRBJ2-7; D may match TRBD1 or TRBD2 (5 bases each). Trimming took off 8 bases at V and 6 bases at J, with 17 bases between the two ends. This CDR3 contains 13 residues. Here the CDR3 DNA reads TGTGCCAGCTCTGTCGGGACGGAAACCGAGCAGTACTTC. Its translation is CASSVGTETEQYF.

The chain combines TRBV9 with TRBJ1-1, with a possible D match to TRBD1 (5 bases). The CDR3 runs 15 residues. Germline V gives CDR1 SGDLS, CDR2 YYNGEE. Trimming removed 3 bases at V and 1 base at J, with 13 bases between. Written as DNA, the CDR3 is TGTGCCAGCAGCGCCGGGGGTCATTCGAACACTGAAGCTTTCTTT. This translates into CASSAGGHSNTEAFF.

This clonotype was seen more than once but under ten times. In nucleotides, the CDR3 is TGTGCCAGTTTTTTAGAAAGCGTTTACGAGCAGTACTTC. This translates into CASFLESVYEQYF. The rearrangement joins TRBV2 to TRBJ2-7; D is ambiguous. V lost 9 bases and J lost 4, with 16 bases in between. CDR3 length: 13 residues. Germline V gene sequence: CDR1 SNHLY, CDR2 FYNNEI.

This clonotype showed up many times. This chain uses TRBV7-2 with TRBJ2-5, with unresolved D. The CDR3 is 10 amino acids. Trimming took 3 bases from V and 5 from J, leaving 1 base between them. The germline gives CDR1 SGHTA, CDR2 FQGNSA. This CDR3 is CASSFETQYF. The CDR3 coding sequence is TGTGCCAGCAGCTTCGAGACCCAGTACTTC.